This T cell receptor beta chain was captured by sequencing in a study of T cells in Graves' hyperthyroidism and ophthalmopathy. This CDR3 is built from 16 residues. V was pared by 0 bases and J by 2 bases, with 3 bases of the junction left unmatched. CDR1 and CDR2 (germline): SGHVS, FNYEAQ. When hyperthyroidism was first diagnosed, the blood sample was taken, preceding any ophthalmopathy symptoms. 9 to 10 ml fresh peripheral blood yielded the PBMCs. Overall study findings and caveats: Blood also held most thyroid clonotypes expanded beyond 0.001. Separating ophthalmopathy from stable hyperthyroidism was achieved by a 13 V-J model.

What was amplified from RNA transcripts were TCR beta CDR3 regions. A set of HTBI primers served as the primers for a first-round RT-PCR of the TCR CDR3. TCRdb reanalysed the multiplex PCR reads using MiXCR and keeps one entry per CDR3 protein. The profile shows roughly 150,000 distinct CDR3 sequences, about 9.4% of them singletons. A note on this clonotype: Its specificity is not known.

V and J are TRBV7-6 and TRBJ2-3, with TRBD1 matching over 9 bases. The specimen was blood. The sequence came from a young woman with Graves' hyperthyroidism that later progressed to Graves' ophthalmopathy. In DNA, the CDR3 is TGTGCCAGCAGCTTAGCAACAGGGGGCGACACAGATACGCAGTATTTT. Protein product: CASSLATGGDTDTQYF.